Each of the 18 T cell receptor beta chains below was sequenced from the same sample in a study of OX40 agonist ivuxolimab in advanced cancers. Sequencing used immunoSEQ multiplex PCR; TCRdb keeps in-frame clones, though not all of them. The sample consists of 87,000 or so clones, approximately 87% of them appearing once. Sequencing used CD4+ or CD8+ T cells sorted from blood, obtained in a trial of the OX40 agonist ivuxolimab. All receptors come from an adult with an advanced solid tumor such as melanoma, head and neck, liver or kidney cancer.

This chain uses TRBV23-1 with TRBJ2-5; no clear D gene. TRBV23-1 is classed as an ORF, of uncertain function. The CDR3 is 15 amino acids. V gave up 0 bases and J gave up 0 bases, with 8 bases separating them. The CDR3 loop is CASSQSQDHQETQYF. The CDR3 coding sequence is TGCGCCAGCAGTCAATCTCAGGACCACCAAGAGACCCAGTACTTC.

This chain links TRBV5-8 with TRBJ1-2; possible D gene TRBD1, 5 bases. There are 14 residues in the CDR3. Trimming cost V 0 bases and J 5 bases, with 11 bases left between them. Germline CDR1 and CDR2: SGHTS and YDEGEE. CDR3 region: CASSLAGRAYGYTF. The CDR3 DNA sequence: TGTGCCAGCAGCTTGGCAGGGAGGGCTTATGGCTACACCTTC.

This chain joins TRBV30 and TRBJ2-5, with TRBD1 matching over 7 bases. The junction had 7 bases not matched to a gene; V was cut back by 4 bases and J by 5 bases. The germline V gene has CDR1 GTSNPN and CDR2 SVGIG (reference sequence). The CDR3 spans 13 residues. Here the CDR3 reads CAWKEGGAETQYF. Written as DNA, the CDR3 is TGTGCCTGGAAGGAAGGGGGCGCGGAGACCCAGTACTTC.

The CDR3 sequence: CASSMKGAREKLFF. In nucleotides, the CDR3 is TGTGCCAGTAGTATGAAGGGGGCGAGAGAAAAACTGTTTTTT. The chain uses TRBV19 and TRBJ1-4, with 7 bases identical to TRBD1. V trimming: 3 bases; J trimming: 8 bases; junction bases outside the gene matches: 6. Germline CDR1 reads LNHDA; CDR2 reads SQIVND (reference sequence). The CDR3 sequence is 14 residues long.

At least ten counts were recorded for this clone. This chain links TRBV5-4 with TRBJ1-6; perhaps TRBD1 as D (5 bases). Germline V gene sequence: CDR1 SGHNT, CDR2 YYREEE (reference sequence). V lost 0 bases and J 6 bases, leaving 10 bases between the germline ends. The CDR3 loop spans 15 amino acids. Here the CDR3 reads CASSLDRGSNSPLHF. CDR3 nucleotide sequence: TGTGCCAGCAGCTTGGATCGGGGCTCTAATTCACCCCTCCACTTT.

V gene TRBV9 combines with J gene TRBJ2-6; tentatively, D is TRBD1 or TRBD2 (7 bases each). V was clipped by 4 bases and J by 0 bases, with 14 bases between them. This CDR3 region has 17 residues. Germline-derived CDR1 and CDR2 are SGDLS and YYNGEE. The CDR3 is CASSLRGDSSGANVLTF. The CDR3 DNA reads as TGTGCCAGCAGCCTCCGGGGGGACAGCTCTGGGGCCAACGTCCTGACTTTC.

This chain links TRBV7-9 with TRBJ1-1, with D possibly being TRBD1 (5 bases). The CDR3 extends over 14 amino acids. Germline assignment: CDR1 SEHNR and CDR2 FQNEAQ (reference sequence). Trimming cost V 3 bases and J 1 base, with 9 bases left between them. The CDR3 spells CASSLTGQNTEAFF. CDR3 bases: TGTGCCAGCAGCTTGACGGGGCAGAACACTGAAGCTTTCTTT.

The CDR3 spells CASSLDVGQGSYEQFF. As DNA, the CDR3 is TGTGCCAGCAGCTTAGACGTGGGACAGGGGAGTTATGAGCAGTTCTTC. This chain joins TRBV11-3 and TRBJ2-1; 10 bases fit TRBD1. V dropped 0 bases and J dropped 8; count of bases not matched to a gene: 7. The germline CDR1 and CDR2 sequences are SGHNT and YENEEA. The CDR3 extends over 16 amino acids. The full variable domain, rest sourced from reference TRBV11-3 and TRBJ2-1, is EAGVVQSPRYKIIEKKQPVAFWCNPISGHNTLYWYLQNLGQGPELLIRYENEEAVDDSQLPKDRFSAERLKGVDSTLKIQPAELGDSAVYLCASSLDVGQGSYEQFFGPGTRLTVL.

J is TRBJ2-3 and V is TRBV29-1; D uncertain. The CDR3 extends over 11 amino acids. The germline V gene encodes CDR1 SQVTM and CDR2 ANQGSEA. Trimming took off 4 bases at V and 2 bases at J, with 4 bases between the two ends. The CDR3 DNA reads TGCAGCGTTGTTCCCACAGATACGCAGTATTTT. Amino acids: CSVVPTDTQYF.

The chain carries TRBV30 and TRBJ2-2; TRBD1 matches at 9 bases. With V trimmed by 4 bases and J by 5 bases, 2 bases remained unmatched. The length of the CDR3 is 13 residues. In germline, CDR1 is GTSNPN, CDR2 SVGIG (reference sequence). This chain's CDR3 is CAWKGTGTGELFF. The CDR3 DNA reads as TGTGCCTGGAAGGGGACAGGGACCGGGGAGCTGTTTTTT.

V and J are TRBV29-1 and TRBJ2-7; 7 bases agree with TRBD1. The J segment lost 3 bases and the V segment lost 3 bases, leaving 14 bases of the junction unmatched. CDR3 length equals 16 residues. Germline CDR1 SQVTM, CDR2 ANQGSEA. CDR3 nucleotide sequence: TGCAGCGTTGATCAGACCACCAGGGGGTTCGACTACGAGCAGTACTTC. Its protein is CSVDQTTRGFDYEQYF.

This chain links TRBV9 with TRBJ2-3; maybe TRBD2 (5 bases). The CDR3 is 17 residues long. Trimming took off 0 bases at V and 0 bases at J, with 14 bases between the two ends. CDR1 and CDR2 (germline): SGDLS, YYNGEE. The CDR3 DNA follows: TGTGCCAGCAGCGTAGAGGGAAGAGGGAGTAGCACAGATACGCAGTATTTT. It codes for CASSVEGRGSSTDTQYF.

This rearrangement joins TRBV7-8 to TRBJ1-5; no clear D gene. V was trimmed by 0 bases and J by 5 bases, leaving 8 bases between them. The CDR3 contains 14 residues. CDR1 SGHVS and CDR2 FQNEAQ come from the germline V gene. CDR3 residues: CASSLAGRDQPQHF. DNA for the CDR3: TGTGCCAGCAGCTTAGCAGGGAGGGATCAGCCCCAGCATTTT.

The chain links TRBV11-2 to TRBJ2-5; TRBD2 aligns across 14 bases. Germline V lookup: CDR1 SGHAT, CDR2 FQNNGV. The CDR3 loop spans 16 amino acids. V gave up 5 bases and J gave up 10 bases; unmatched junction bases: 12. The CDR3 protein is CASSPWTSGGTKDQYF. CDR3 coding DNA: TGTGCCAGCAGCCCTTGGACTAGCGGGGGGACGAAAGACCAGTACTTC. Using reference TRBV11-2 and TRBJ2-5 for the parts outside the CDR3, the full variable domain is EAGVAQSPRYKIIEKRQSVAFWCNPISGHATLYWYQQILGQGPKLLIQFQNNGVVDDSQLPKDRFSAERLKGVDSTLKIQPAKLEDSAVYLCASSPWTSGGTKDQYFGPGTRLLVL.

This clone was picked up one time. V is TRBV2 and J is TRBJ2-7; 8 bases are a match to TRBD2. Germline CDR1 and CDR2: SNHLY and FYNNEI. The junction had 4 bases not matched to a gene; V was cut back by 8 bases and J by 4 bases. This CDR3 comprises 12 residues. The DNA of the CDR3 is TGTGCCAGCCTGGGCGGGGGGTACGAGCAGTACTTC. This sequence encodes CASLGGGYEQYF.

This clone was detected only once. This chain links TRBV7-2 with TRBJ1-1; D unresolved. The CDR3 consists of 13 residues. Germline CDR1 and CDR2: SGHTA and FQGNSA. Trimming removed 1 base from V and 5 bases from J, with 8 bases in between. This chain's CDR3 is CASSLGMGTEAFF. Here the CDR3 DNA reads TGTGCCAGCAGCTTAGGGATGGGGACTGAAGCTTTCTTT.

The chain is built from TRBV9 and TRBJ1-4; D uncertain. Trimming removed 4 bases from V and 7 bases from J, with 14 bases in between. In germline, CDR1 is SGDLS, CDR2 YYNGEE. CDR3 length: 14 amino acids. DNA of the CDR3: TGTGCCAGCAGCCCCCGGGGAGGGAGTGAAAAACTGTTTTTT. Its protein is CASSPRGGSEKLFF.

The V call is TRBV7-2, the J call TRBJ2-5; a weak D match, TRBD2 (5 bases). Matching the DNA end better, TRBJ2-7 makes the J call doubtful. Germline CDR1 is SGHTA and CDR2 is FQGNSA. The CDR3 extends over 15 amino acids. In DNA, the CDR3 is TGTGCCAGCAGCTTAGGGCGGGCAGACCCCTACGAGCAGTACTTC. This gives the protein CASSLGRADPYEQYF.